A single sample is the source of the 32 T cell receptor beta chains below, sequenced in a study of shared clonotypes between healthy human individuals. The data were produced by immunoSEQ multiplex PCR, yet TCRdb's version contains in-frame clones alone and is incomplete. The repertoire holds about 1.1 million clones, roughly 77% seen once, with roughly 0.9% in the top ten. Sequencing used memory CD4+ T cells from PBMCs. Subset given: CD45RA-negative fraction. The receptors stem from a man between 18 and 29 years old in good health. Some clones in this sample may be carry-over from other donors' samples.

This clone occurred once. The chain is built from TRBV10-1 and TRBJ2-4, with D possibly matching TRBD1 (6 bases). Between the trimmed V and J ends, which lost 6 bases and 6 bases, there was a span of 15 bases. The CDR3 has 14 residues. The germline CDR1 and CDR2 sequences are WNHNN and SYGVQD (reference sequence). Here the CDR3 reads CASSATGLGNIQYF. CDR3 nucleotides: TGCGCCAGCAGCGCAACAGGGCTAGGAAACATTCAGTACTTC.

CDR3 nucleotides: TGCGCCAGCAGCCAAGATTGGGCCCAGACAGGATACAATGAGCAGTTCTTC. It encodes CASSQDWAQTGYNEQFF. V usage is TRBV4-3 and J usage is TRBJ2-1, with a weak D call TRBD1 (6 bases). Deletions cut 0 bases from V and 4 bases from J, with 16 bases between. The CDR3 extends over 17 amino acids. CDR1 and CDR2 from the germline V gene are LGHNA and YSLEER.

The rearrangement uses TRBV7-9 and TRBJ1-1; the D gene is possibly TRBD1 (6 bases). This CDR3 comprises 16 residues. Germline-derived CDR1 and CDR2 are SEHNR and FQNEAQ (reference sequence). V was shortened by 2 bases and J by 1 base, with 14 bases between the two germline ends. CDR3 coding DNA: TGTGCCAGCAGCTTACCTCCAGGGGCGGGGAACACTGAAGCTTTCTTT. This gives the protein CASSLPPGAGNTEAFF.

This clone came up once. This chain uses TRBV10-3 with TRBJ1-2; D ambiguous. Per germline, CDR1 ENHRY and CDR2 SYGVKD. The V end lost 4 bases, the J end lost 5 bases, and 11 bases lay between the germline ends. CDR3 size: 13 residues. CDR3 region: CAISVDQRYGYTF. The CDR3 bases are TGTGCCATCAGTGTCGACCAACGGTATGGCTACACCTTC.

This clone appeared once. The CDR3 nucleotides read TGTGCCAGCAGCGACCGGACAGGGCAGGGCTACACCTTC. It yields the protein CASSDRTGQGYTF. The chain has TRBV7-2 and TRBJ1-2, with 8 nucleotides matching TRBD1. Germline V gene data show CDR1 as SGHTA and CDR2 as FQGNSA. CDR3 length: 13 residues. V was pared by 5 bases and J by 8 bases, with 7 bases of the junction left unmatched.

The chain recombines TRBV5-1 with TRBJ1-4, with 8 bases matching TRBD1. The CDR3 loop spans 14 amino acids. Germline V CDR1 and CDR2: SGHRS, YFSETQ. Trimming took 7 bases from V and 7 from J; bases not matched to a gene: 9. CDR3 loop: CASRLDREGEKLFF. The CDR3 nucleotides are TGCGCCAGCCGATTGGACAGGGAGGGTGAAAAACTGTTTTTT.

This sequence joins TRBV19 and TRBJ2-7; D unclear. Germline loops: CDR1 LNHDA, CDR2 SQIVND (reference sequence). V dropped 5 bases and J dropped 0 bases, with 8 bases sitting between them. The CDR3 sequence is 13 residues long. The DNA for the CDR3 is TGTGCCAGTAGTTTACGGGTCTCCTACGAGCAGTACTTC. Its protein is CASSLRVSYEQYF.

To note about this clone: An end of the junction differs from the germline gene, which may be a read error. In the same sample, other DNA sequences code for this CDR3. V is TRBV5-1 and J is TRBJ2-1, with 11 nucleotides matching TRBD2. Germline-derived CDR1 and CDR2 are SGHRS and YFSETQ. The CDR3 is 15 amino acids. CDR3 in DNA: TGTGCCAGCACCGGGACTAGCGGTAGCTACAATGAGCAGTTCTTC. It specifies CASTGTSGSYNEQFF.

Turning to this clone: Different DNA sequences within this sample yield the same CDR3. V gene TRBV29-1 combines with J gene TRBJ1-2; possibly TRBD1 for D (6 bases). Trimming removed 1 base at V and 4 bases at J, with 13 bases between. In germline, CDR1 is SQVTM, CDR2 ANQGSEA. The CDR3 is 14 residues long. The CDR3 bases are TGCAGCGTTGAAGGCCGGGGGCAGGGCTATGGCTACACCTTC. As protein: CSVEGRGQGYGYTF.

The chain combines TRBV5-6 with TRBJ2-1; D is ambiguous. Trimming took 1 base from V and 1 from J, leaving 9 bases between them. This CDR3 region has 15 residues. CDR1 is SGHDT, CDR2 YYEEEE, per germline. The CDR3 protein is CASSLYAGSYNEQFF. DNA for the CDR3: TGTGCCAGCAGCTTGTACGCTGGATCCTACAATGAGCAGTTCTTC.

The CDR3 DNA reads TGTGCCAGCAGCGGGGGAGGCAGGGACGGCTATGGCTACACCTTC. Translation gives CASSGGGRDGYGYTF. V gene TRBV7-9 combines with J gene TRBJ1-2; D possibly corresponds to TRBD1 (5 bases). Trimming pared 5 bases from V and 4 bases from J, leaving 17 bases between. The CDR3 is made up of 15 amino acids. Germline V CDR1 and CDR2: SEHNR, FQNEAQ (reference sequence).

Comment on this clone: No DNA is shown, since the ends of the CDR3 on it are uncertain; the CDR3 is the one TCRdb lists. The V call is TRBV28, the J call TRBJ2-1; TRBD1, as called in the table, went unchecked against the DNA. Inclusive of both ends, the CDR3 amounts to 15 amino acids. Looked up from germline, CDR1 is MDHEN and CDR2 is SYDVKM. The CDR3 is CASSSSGQGANEQFF.

The CDR3 DNA follows: TGCGCCAGCAGCCTAGGGGGCGCGGAGGATACGCAGTATTTT. Translation: CASSLGGAEDTQYF. V gene TRBV5-1 combines with J gene TRBJ2-3; 7 nucleotides line up with TRBD1. V lost 4 bases and J lost 6; bases outside the gene matches: 8. Germline V CDR1 and CDR2: SGHRS, YFSETQ. This CDR3 contains 14 residues.

The V gene is TRBV2, the J gene TRBJ1-5; TRBD1 might be the D (5 bases). Germline loops: CDR1 SNHLY, CDR2 FYNNEI. The V end lost 10 bases, the J end lost 0 bases, and 16 bases lay between the germline ends. The CDR3 runs to 15 residues. CDR3 sequence: CATTEWGRSNQPQHF. The CDR3 bases are TGTGCCACCACGGAGTGGGGCCGTAGCAATCAGCCCCAGCATTTT.

This chain uses TRBV29-1 with TRBJ2-3; the match to TRBD1 covers 9 bases. Germline CDR1 and CDR2: SQVTM and ANQGSEA. V lost 7 bases, J lost 3 bases, and 8 bases stayed unmatched. This CDR3 is 14 amino acids long. The CDR3 sequence is CSASQGAKTDTQYF. In DNA form, the CDR3 reads TGCAGCGCATCACAGGGGGCGAAGACAGATACGCAGTATTTT.

The CDR3 DNA follows: TGTGCCAGCAAACTGGACTTCGGTTACAATGAGCAGTTCTTC. This codes for CASKLDFGYNEQFF. The rearrangement joins TRBV6-1 to TRBJ2-1, with D possibly TRBD2 on 5 matching bases. V gave up 7 bases and J gave up 4 bases, with 14 bases separating them. The CDR3 consists of 14 residues. Germline CDR1 and CDR2: MNHNS and SASEGT.

V usage is TRBV7-8 and J usage is TRBJ1-1; a possible D gene is TRBD1 (5 bases). V was clipped by 3 bases and J by 3 bases, with 17 bases between them. The CDR3 is 16 residues long. The germline V gene has CDR1 SGHVS and CDR2 FQNEAQ. This CDR3 reads CASSLAIRTGDTEAFF. For the CDR3, the DNA is TGTGCCAGCAGCTTGGCGATAAGGACGGGGGACACTGAAGCTTTCTTT.

This clone is a singleton in its sample. The chain recombines TRBV7-2 with TRBJ1-1; weak D call: TRBD1 (6 bases). Between the trimmed V and J ends, which lost 5 bases and 4 bases, there was a span of 17 bases. Germline assignment: CDR1 SGHTA and CDR2 FQGNSA. The CDR3 has 15 residues. CDR3 nucleotide sequence: TGTGCCAGCAGCCGAGGGGGGTTTACGAGCACTGAAGCTTTCTTT. Translation gives CASSRGGFTSTEAFF.

This clone was observed a single time. The genes are TRBV14 and TRBJ2-4, with TRBD2 matching over 12 bases. Germline V gene data show CDR1 as SGHDN and CDR2 as FVKESK. The CDR3 is 15 residues long. Trimming removed 2 bases from V and 6 bases from J; junction bases left unmatched: 2. In DNA form, the CDR3 reads TGTGCCAGCAGCCAACAGACTAGCGGGAGAAACATTCAGTACTTC. Translated, it gives CASSQQTSGRNIQYF.

This clone was counted only a few times. The chain combines TRBV28 with TRBJ1-1; D gene ambiguous. The CDR3 has 13 residues. Per the germline V gene, CDR1 is MDHEN and CDR2 is SYDVKM. The V and J ends lost 6 bases and 2 bases respectively, with 10 bases between them. The CDR3 loop reads CASRPFSNTEAFF. The CDR3 coding sequence is TGTGCCAGCAGACCCTTCTCTAACACTGAAGCTTTCTTT.

The CDR3 sequence is CASSRLAGTDTQYF. The CDR3 DNA sequence: TGTGCCAGCAGTCGACTAGCGGGCACAGATACGCAGTATTTT. V usage is TRBV28 and J usage is TRBJ2-3; the match to TRBD2 covers 9 bases. Germline V gene sequence: CDR1 MDHEN, CDR2 SYDVKM. V lost 5 bases, J lost 1 base, and 1 base stayed unmatched. CDR3 length: 14 residues.

The chain recombines TRBV13 with TRBJ2-7; the D is unclear. Trimming removed 0 bases at V and 0 bases at J, with 18 bases between. CDR3 length: 18 amino acids. Per germline, CDR1 PRHDT and CDR2 FYEKMQ (reference sequence). In nucleotides, the CDR3 is TGTGCCAGCAGCTTAGGCCCCCCCTCCAGCCCCCGCTCCTACGAGCAGTACTTC. Translated: CASSLGPPSSPRSYEQYF.

V usage is TRBV6-1 and J usage is TRBJ1-1; no clear D gene. CDR1 is MNHNS, CDR2 SASEGT, per germline. Trimming removed 5 bases from V and 5 bases from J, with 9 bases in between. The CDR3 extends over 12 amino acids. The CDR3 loop reads CASSKRTTEAFF. Here the CDR3 DNA reads TGTGCCAGCAGTAAAAGGACTACTGAAGCTTTCTTT.

The chain couples TRBV9 to TRBJ2-3; tentative D call: TRBD1 (6 bases). The CDR3 sequence is 15 residues long. Germline V lookup: CDR1 SGDLS, CDR2 YYNGEE. Trimming took 4 bases from V and 4 from J, leaving 16 bases between them. CDR3 coding DNA: TGTGCCAGCAGCCTAGGGGGAGCCCCTCCAGATACGCAGTATTTT. Translating it yields CASSLGGAPPDTQYF.

The chain couples TRBV7-9 to TRBJ2-2, with 7 positions matching TRBD2. The CDR3 runs 17 residues. Germline V gives CDR1 SEHNR, CDR2 FQNEAQ (reference sequence). V lost 2 bases to trimming and J lost 2 bases; unmatched junction nucleotides: 8. CDR3 protein: CASSLTVREVNTGELFF. DNA of the CDR3: TGTGCCAGCAGCTTAACCGTCCGGGAGGTCAACACCGGGGAGCTGTTTTTT. Together with reference TRBV7-9 and TRBJ2-2, the CDR3 gives the full variable domain: DTGVSQNPRHKITKRGQNVTFRCDPISEHNRLYWYRQTLGQGPEFLTYFQNEAQLEKSRLLSDRFSAERPKGSFSTLEIQRTEQGDSAMYLCASSLTVREVNTGELFFGEGSRLTVL.

The chain recombines TRBV19 with TRBJ2-2, with TRBD1 identical over 7 bases. Unmatched junction bases numbered 6, after V lost 4 bases and J lost 4 bases. The CDR3 is 15 amino acids. CDR1 and CDR2 (germline): LNHDA, SQIVND (reference sequence). The CDR3 sequence: CASSRQGRGTGELFF. CDR3 nucleotides: TGTGCCAGTAGTAGACAGGGCCGAGGCACCGGGGAGCTGTTTTTT.

This chain uses TRBV5-4 with TRBJ2-5; maybe TRBD2 (7 bases). Germline CDR1 reads SGHNT; CDR2 reads YYREEE (reference sequence). V was pared by 4 bases and J by 4 bases, with 17 bases between. This CDR3 has 15 residues. The CDR3 sequence is CASSPGGRRGETQYF. As DNA, the CDR3 is TGTGCCAGCAGCCCCGGGGGGCGCAGGGGAGAGACCCAGTACTTC.

The CDR3 DNA follows: TGTGCCAGCAGATGCCGGCTCCGGGTCGCGGGAGGGTCCCCGTACTACGAGCAGTACTTC. Translating gives CASRCRLRVAGGSPYYEQYF. This chain links TRBV27 with TRBJ2-7; 9 nucleotides align to TRBD2. After removal of 6 bases from V and 3 bases from J, the junction contained 24 bases not matched to a gene. Looked up from germline, CDR1 is MNHEY and CDR2 is SMNVEV (reference sequence). The CDR3 loop spans 20 amino acids.

The CDR3 DNA is TGTGCCAGCAGTTTACAGGGGAGGGACACTGAAGCTTTCTTT. Amino acid sequence: CASSLQGRDTEAFF. This chain uses TRBV6-5 with TRBJ1-1; 7 bases fit TRBD1. The ends lost 4 bases at V and 3 bases at J; junction bases unmatched: 5. The CDR3 is 14 residues long. The V gene's germline CDR1 is MNHEY and CDR2 SVGAGI.

The chain couples TRBV6-6 to TRBJ2-7; 8 positions match TRBD1. Trimming cost V 10 bases and J 3 bases; bases outside gene matches: 5. The germline CDR1 and CDR2 sequences are MNHNY and SVGAGI (reference sequence). The CDR3 is 12 amino acids. CDR3 sequence: CATRDRSYEQYF. The CDR3 nucleotides are TGTGCCACCAGGGACAGGAGCTACGAGCAGTACTTC.

This clone has a single count. The J gene is TRBJ1-1, the V gene TRBV7-9, with D unresolved. The V and J ends lost 3 bases and 6 bases respectively, with 14 bases between them. The CDR3 consists of 14 residues. CDR1 and CDR2 from the germline V gene are SEHNR and FQNEAQ (reference sequence). The CDR3 region has the DNA TGTGCCAGCAGCTTCTCGGGGTTGCCGGCTGAAGCTTTCTTT. Translating gives CASSFSGLPAEAFF.

The J gene is TRBJ2-7, the V gene TRBV19, with 9 bases identical to TRBD2. Germline CDR1 reads LNHDA; CDR2 reads SQIVND (reference sequence). J lost 6 bases, V lost 11 bases, and 17 bases had no gene match. The CDR3 runs to 15 residues. The CDR3 here is CAAGTGLAGRLEQYF. The CDR3 nucleotides read TGTGCCGCAGGGACTGGCCTAGCGGGAAGGCTCGAGCAGTACTTC.